The present TCR beta chain was sequenced within a study of blood T cell repertoires in COVID-19. V shed 8 bases and J 2 bases; nucleotides not matched to a gene: 17. Germline assignment: CDR1 LNHDA and CDR2 SQIVND (reference sequence). This CDR3 contains 18 residues. This clone was picked up a small number of times. TCRdb's table, derived via immunoSEQ multiplex PCR, lists solely in-frame clones and lacks some. This sample carries roughly 330,000 clones, approximately 90% of them seen once, and the ten largest clones take 7.5% to 10%. Sequenced sample: peripheral blood. The chain joins TRBV19 to TRBJ1-5; TRBD1 matches at 8 bases. This TCR was recovered from a man aged 25-45 years with COVID-19, enrolled during active disease. CDR3 bases: TGTGCCAGTCAATCCCGGGACAGGCCGAATATTCGCAATCAGCCCCAGCATTTT. Residues: CASQSRDRPNIRNQPQHF.